This T cell receptor beta chain was recovered during a study of T cell repertoires in cytomegalovirus infection. General study points: Using cumulative public TCR beta family frequency, the authors identified those who carried CMV together with the relevant HLA.

This clonotype was seen only a few times. Its target is unknown. One entry per CDR3 protein, called by TCRdb with MiXCR from the reads. The table shows some 180,000 distinct CDR3 sequences, with approximately 18% occurring only once. The germline V gene encodes CDR1 SGHVS and CDR2 FNYEAQ. J gave up 6 bases and V 5 bases, and 3 bases lay outside the gene matches. CDR3 length equals 13 residues. Sequenced input: CD8+ T cells from PBMCs. The chain is built from TRBV7-6 and TRBJ2-1; 8 bases agree with TRBD1. The sequence was collected from a human donor in good health (CMV status not recorded). Some clones in this sample may be carry-over from other donors' samples. The CDR3 spells CASSPGQGNEQFF. Written as DNA, the CDR3 is TGTGCCAGCAGCCCCGGACAGGGCAATGAGCAGTTCTTC.